The 9 T cell receptor beta chains reported below all come from one sample, sequenced in a study of blood T cell repertoires in COVID-19. The assay was immunoSEQ multiplex PCR, and TCRdb's table has in-frame clones only and misses some. The profile shows about 90,000 clones, around four fifths of them singletons. Specimen: peripheral blood. The receptors derive from a woman aged 65 to 85 with active or convalescent COVID-19.

In this sample, this clone turned up once. The chain has TRBV2 and TRBJ2-5; 7 bases align to TRBD2. The CDR3 runs to 14 residues. The germline gives CDR1 SNHLY, CDR2 FYNNEI. Trimming removed 6 bases from V and 4 bases from J; junction bases left unmatched: 8. This chain's CDR3 is CASRRTSLPETQYF. The CDR3 region has the DNA TGTGCCAGCAGACGGACTAGTCTTCCAGAGACCCAGTACTTC. Filled out from reference TRBV2 and TRBJ2-5, the complete variable domain reads EPEVTQTPSHQVTQMGQEVILRCVPISNHLYFYWYRQILGQKVEFLVSFYNNEISEKSEIFDDQFSVERPDGSNFTLKIRSTKLEDSAMYFCASRRTSLPETQYFGPGTRLLVL.

This chain connects TRBV6-4 to TRBJ2-1; 8 nucleotides match TRBD2. CDR3 length: 16 residues. Unmatched junction bases numbered 9, after V lost 3 bases and J lost 5 bases. Germline CDR1 is MRHNA and CDR2 is SNTAGT. The CDR3 region has the DNA TGTGCCAGCAGTGAAGCTGGACTAGCCGGAAACAATGAGCAGTTCTTC. Translation: CASSEAGLAGNNEQFF.

The CDR3 DNA sequence: TGTGCCAGCGGGTCTCAGGGGGCAGTGGAGACCCAGTACTTC. It encodes CASGSQGAVETQYF. V gene TRBV28 combines with J gene TRBJ2-5; TRBD1 matches at 8 bases. The CDR3 totals 14 residues. The V gene's germline CDR1 is MDHEN and CDR2 SYDVKM. After removal of 8 bases from V and 5 bases from J, the junction contained 10 bases not matched to a gene.

The V and J genes are TRBV18 and TRBJ1-2; 8 bases fit TRBD1. This CDR3 has 15 residues. V trimming: 5 bases; J trimming: 0 bases; junction bases outside the gene matches: 5. Germline CDR1 reads KGHSH; CDR2 reads LQKENI. CDR3 nucleotides: TGTGCCAGCTCAGCCACAGGGGGTACTAACTATGGCTACACCTTC. Amino acids: CASSATGGTNYGYTF.

This chain uses TRBV5-4 with TRBJ2-6, with TRBD1 identical over 12 bases. The V gene's germline CDR1 is SGHNT and CDR2 YYREEE (reference sequence). The V and J ends lost 4 bases and 2 bases, in that order; junction bases with no gene match: 4. CDR3 size: 17 residues. CDR3 sequence: CASSIGTGGAGANVLTF. The CDR3 nucleotides are TGTGCCAGCAGCATAGGGACAGGGGGCGCTGGGGCCAACGTCCTGACTTTC.

There are a few counts of this clone. In DNA form, the CDR3 reads TGTGCCAGCAGCCAAGAGACGGAGATCTATGGCTACACCTTC. Amino acid sequence: CASSQETEIYGYTF. The chain carries TRBV5-8 and TRBJ1-2; no firm D call. The CDR3 is made up of 14 amino acids. V dropped 4 bases and J dropped 4 bases, with 14 bases sitting between them. The germline V gene has CDR1 SGHTS and CDR2 YDEGEE.

The DNA for the CDR3 is TGTGCCAGCAGTTTCACCCGGACAAGCTATGGCTACACCTTC. Residues: CASSFTRTSYGYTF. The J gene is TRBJ1-2, the V gene TRBV27; D might be TRBD1 (5 bases). CDR3 length: 14 residues. Germline lookup yields CDR1 MNHEY and CDR2 SMNVEV (reference sequence). V was pared by 3 bases and J by 4 bases, with 12 bases between.

The rearrangement joins TRBV2 to TRBJ2-2, with a tentative D call TRBD2 (7 bases). V was trimmed by 4 bases and J by 1 base, leaving 10 bases between them. CDR3 size: 15 residues. The germline CDR1 and CDR2 sequences are SNHLY and FYNNEI. The CDR3 protein is CASSVGGGNTGELFF. The CDR3 DNA sequence: TGTGCCAGCAGTGTGGGAGGGGGGAACACCGGGGAGCTGTTTTTT. The entire variable domain, with the rest obtained from reference TRBV2 and TRBJ2-2, is as follows: EPEVTQTPSHQVTQMGQEVILRCVPISNHLYFYWYRQILGQKVEFLVSFYNNEISEKSEIFDDQFSVERPDGSNFTLKIRSTKLEDSAMYFCASSVGGGNTGELFFGEGSRLTVL.

V and J are TRBV2 and TRBJ2-5; TRBD2 is a possible D gene (5 bases). Germline lookup yields CDR1 SNHLY and CDR2 FYNNEI. The ends were cut back, 4 bases at V and 5 bases at J, with 11 bases in the middle. The CDR3 contains 13 residues. The CDR3 is CASSVEGEETQYF. CDR3 DNA: TGTGCCAGCAGTGTAGAGGGTGAGGAGACCCAGTACTTC.